These 3 T cell receptor beta chains were sequenced from one sample in a study of PD-L1 blockade in urothelial cancer. The time point is: peripheral blood 6 weeks after treatment start. Method: immunoSEQ multiplex PCR; TCRdb's copy keeps in-frame clones and lacks some. Among about 41,000 clones listed, more than 75% were seen once. The sample was PBMCs, taken around atezolizumab (anti-PD-L1) treatment. The receptors stem from a man aged 70-80 years with urothelial cancer.

CDR3 DNA sequence: TGTGCCAGCAGCCCCTGGATGACGGGGGGCCTTAGGTATGGCTACACCTTC. Its translation is CASSPWMTGGLRYGYTF. The V call is TRBV5-5, the J call TRBJ1-2; possibly TRBD1 for D (6 bases). V was shortened by 4 bases and J by 5 bases, with 24 bases between the two germline ends. Germline lookup yields CDR1 SGHKS and CDR2 YYEKEE (reference sequence). This CDR3 is 17 amino acids long.

The V and J genes are TRBV6-4 and TRBJ1-1; the D gene is possibly TRBD1 (6 bases). The ends were cut back, 8 bases at V and 0 bases at J, with 13 bases in the middle. Germline lookup yields CDR1 MRHNA and CDR2 SNTAGT. The CDR3 length is 14 residues. The CDR3 loop is CASRDTGVNTEAFF. DNA of the CDR3: TGTGCCAGCCGGGACACCGGGGTGAACACTGAAGCTTTCTTT.

The V gene is TRBV5-1, the J gene TRBJ2-1, with D hard to call. Germline values: CDR1 SGHRS, CDR2 YFSETQ. Trimming took 1 base from V and 8 from J, leaving 7 bases between them. This CDR3 contains 12 residues. Here the CDR3 reads CASSLQSYEQFF. Written as DNA, the CDR3 is TGCGCCAGCAGCTTGCAGTCGTATGAGCAGTTCTTC.